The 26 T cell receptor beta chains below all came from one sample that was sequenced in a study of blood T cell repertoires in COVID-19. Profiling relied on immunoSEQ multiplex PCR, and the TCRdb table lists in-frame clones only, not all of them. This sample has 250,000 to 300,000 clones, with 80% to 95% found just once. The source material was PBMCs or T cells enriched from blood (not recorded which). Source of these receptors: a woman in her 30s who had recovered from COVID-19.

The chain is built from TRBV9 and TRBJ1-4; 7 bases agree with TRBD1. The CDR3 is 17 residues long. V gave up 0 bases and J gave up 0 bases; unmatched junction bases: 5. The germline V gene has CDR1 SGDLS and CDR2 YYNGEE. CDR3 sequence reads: CASSVGQGFATNEKLFF. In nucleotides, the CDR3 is TGTGCCAGCAGCGTAGGACAGGGTTTTGCAACTAATGAAAAACTGTTTTTT.

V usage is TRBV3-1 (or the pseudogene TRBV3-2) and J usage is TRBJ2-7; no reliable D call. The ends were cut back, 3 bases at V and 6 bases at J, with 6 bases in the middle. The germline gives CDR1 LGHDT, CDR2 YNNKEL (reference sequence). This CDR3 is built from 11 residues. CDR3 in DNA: TGTGCCAGCAGCCAGGTCGGCGAGCAGTACTTC. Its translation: CASSQVGEQYF.

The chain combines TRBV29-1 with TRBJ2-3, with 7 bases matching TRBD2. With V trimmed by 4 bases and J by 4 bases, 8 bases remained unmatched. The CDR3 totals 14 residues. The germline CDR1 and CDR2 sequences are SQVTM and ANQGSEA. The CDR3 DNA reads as TGCAGCGTTGGATCCAGCCGGGGGGCAGATACGCAGTATTTT. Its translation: CSVGSSRGADTQYF.

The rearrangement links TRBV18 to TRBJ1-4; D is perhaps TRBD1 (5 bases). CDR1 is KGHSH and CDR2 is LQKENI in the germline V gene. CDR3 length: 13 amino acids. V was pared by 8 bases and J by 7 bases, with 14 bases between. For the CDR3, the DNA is TGTGCCAGCCAAAGGGACTACGGTGAAAAACTGTTTTTT. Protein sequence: CASQRDYGEKLFF.

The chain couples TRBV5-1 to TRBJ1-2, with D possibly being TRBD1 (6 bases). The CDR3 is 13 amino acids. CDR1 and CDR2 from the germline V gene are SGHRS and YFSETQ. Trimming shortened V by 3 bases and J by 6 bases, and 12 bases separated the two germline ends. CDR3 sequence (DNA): TGCGCCAGCAGCTACAATCCAGGGGATGGCTACACCTTC. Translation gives CASSYNPGDGYTF.

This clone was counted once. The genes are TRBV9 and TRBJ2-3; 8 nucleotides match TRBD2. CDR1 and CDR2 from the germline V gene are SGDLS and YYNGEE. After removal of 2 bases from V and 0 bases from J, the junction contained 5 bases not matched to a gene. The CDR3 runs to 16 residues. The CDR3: CASSVGSSGSTDTQYF. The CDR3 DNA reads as TGTGCCAGCAGCGTCGGATCTAGCGGGAGCACAGATACGCAGTATTTT.

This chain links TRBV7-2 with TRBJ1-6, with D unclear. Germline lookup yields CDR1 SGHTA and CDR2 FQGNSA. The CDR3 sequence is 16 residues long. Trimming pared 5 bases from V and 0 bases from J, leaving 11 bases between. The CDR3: CASSRRESSYNSPLHF. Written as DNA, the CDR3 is TGTGCCAGCAGCAGGAGGGAAAGCTCCTATAATTCACCCCTCCACTTT.

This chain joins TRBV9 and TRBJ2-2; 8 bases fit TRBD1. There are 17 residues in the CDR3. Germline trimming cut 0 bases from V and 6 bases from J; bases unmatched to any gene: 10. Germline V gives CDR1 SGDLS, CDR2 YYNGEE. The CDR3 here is CASSVAFQGAVSGELFF. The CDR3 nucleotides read TGTGCCAGCAGCGTAGCCTTTCAGGGGGCGGTGTCCGGGGAGCTGTTTTTT.

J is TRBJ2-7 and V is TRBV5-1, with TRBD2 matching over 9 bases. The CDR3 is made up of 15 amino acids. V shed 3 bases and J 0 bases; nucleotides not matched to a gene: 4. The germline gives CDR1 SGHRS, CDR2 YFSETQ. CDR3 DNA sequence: TGCGCCAGCAGCTGGCGGGGGGGAAGCTCCTACGAGCAGTACTTC. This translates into CASSWRGGSSYEQYF.

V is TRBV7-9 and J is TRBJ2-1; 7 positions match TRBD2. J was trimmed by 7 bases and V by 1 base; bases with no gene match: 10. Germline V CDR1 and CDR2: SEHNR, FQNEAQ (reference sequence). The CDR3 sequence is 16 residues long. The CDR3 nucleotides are TGTGCCAGCAGCTTAGGTGGCGGGAGAGTTGGTAATGAGCAGTTCTTC. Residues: CASSLGGGRVGNEQFF.

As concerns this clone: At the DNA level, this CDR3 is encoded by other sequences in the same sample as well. The CDR3 DNA reads TGTGCCAGCAGCGTAGCCGGGAGCGGGAATGAGCAGTTCTTC. It codes for CASSVAGSGNEQFF. The chain carries TRBV9 and TRBJ2-1; possibly TRBD2 for D (6 bases). Trimming took 0 bases from V and 7 from J, leaving 11 bases between them. The CDR3 totals 14 residues. Germline V gene lookup returns CDR1 SGDLS and CDR2 YYNGEE.

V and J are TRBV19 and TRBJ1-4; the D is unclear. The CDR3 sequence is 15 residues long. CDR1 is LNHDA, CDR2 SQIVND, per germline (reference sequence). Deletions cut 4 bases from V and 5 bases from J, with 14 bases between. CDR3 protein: CASSTREPGNEKLFF. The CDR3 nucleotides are TGTGCCAGTAGTACAAGAGAGCCGGGGAATGAAAAACTGTTTTTT.

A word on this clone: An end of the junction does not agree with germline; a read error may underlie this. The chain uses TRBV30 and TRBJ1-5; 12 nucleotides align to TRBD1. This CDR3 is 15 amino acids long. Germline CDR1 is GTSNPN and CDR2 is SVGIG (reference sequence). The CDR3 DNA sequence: TGTGCCTGGAGGGCCGGGACAGGGGGCAACCAGCCCCAGCATTTT. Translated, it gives CAWRAGTGGNQPQHF.

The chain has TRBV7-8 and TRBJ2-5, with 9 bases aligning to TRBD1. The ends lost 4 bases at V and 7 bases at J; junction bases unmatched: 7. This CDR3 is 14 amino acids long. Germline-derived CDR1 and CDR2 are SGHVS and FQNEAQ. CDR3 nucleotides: TGTGCCAGCAGCTCCTACAGGGGGCCCGGGACCCAGTACTTC. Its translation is CASSSYRGPGTQYF.

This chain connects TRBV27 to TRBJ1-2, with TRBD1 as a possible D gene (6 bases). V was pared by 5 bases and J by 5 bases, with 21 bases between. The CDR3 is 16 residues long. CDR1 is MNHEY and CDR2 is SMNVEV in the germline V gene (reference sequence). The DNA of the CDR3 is TGTGCCAGCAGTGCCACCCGGGGGGGCATTGGATATGGCTACACCTTC. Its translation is CASSATRGGIGYGYTF.

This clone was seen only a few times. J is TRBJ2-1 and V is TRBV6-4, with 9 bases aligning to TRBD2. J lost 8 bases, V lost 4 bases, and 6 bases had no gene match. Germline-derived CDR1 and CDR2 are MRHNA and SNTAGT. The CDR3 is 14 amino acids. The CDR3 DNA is TGTGCCAGCAGTGCGGCGGGAGGGCAGGATGAGCAGTTCTTC. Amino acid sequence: CASSAAGGQDEQFF.

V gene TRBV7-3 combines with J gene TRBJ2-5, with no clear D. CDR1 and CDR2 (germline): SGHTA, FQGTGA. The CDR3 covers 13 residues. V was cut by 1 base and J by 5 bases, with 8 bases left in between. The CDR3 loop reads CASSLIFGETQYF. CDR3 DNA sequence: TGTGCCAGCAGCTTAATTTTCGGGGAGACCCAGTACTTC.

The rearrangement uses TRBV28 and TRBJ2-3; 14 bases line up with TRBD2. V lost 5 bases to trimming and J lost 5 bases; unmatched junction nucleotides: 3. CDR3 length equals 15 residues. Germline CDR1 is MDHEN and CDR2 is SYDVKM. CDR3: CASSGLAGGLDTQYF. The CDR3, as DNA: TGTGCCAGCAGTGGACTAGCGGGAGGTTTAGATACGCAGTATTTT.

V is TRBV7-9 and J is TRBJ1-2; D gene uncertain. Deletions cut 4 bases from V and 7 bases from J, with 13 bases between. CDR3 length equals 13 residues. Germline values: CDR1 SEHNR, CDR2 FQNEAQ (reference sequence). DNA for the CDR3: TGTGCCAGCAGCTCGACGTCGACATTTGGCTACACCTTC. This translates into CASSSTSTFGYTF.

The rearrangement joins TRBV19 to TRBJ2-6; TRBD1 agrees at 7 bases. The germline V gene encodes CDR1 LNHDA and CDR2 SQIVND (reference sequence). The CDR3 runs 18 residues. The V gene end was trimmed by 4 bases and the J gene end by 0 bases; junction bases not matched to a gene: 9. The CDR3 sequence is CASSNRQGLSSGANVLTF. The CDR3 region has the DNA TGTGCCAGTAGTAATAGACAGGGCCTAAGCTCTGGGGCCAACGTCCTGACTTTC.

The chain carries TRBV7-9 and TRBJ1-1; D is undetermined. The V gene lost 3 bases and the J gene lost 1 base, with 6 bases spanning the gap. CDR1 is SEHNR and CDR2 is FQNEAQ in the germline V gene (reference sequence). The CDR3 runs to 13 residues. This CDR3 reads CASSFQENTEAFF. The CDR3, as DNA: TGTGCCAGCAGCTTCCAGGAGAACACTGAAGCTTTCTTT. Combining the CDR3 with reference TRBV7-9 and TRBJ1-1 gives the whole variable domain DTGVSQNPRHKITKRGQNVTFRCDPISEHNRLYWYRQTLGQGPEFLTYFQNEAQLEKSRLLSDRFSAERPKGSFSTLEIQRTEQGDSAMYLCASSFQENTEAFFGQGTRLTVV.

DNA for the CDR3: TGTGCCAGCGGAGCGGGAGGGCCGGCGAACGAGCAGTACTTC. Its protein is CASGAGGPANEQYF. V and J are TRBV2 and TRBJ2-7; 10 bases align to TRBD2. In germline, CDR1 is SNHLY, CDR2 FYNNEI. V was clipped by 8 bases and J by 5 bases; unmatched bases: 9. The CDR3 spans 14 residues.

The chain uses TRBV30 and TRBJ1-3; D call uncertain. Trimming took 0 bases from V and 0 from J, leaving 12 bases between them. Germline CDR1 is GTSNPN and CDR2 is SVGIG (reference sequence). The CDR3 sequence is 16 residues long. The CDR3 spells CAWSVPGEGSGNTIYF. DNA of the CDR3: TGTGCCTGGAGTGTACCTGGGGAGGGCTCTGGAAACACCATATATTTT.

In DNA form, the CDR3 reads TGCGCCAGCAACCCCGTCCCGACAGGCCATCCCTCCAACACCGGGGAGCTGTTTTTT. Protein product: CASNPVPTGHPSNTGELFF. The V gene is TRBV5-1, the J gene TRBJ2-2, with a weak D call TRBD1 (6 bases). CDR3 length: 19 residues. Between the trimmed V and J ends, which lost 6 bases and 2 bases, there was a span of 26 bases. Per the germline V gene, CDR1 is SGHRS and CDR2 is YFSETQ. The whole variable domain, filled in from reference TRBV5-1 and TRBJ2-2, reads KAGVTQTPRYLIKTRGQQVTLSCSPISGHRSVSWYQQTPGQGLQFLFEYFSETQRNKGNFPGRFSGRQFSNSRSEMNVSTLELGDSALYLCASNPVPTGHPSNTGELFFGEGSRLTVL.

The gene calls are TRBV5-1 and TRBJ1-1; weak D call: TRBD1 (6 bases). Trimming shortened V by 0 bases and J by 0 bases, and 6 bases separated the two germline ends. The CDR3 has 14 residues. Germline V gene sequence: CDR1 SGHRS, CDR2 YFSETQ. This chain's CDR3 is CASSLEGVNTEAFF. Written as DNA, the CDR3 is TGCGCCAGCAGCTTGGAGGGGGTGAACACTGAAGCTTTCTTT.

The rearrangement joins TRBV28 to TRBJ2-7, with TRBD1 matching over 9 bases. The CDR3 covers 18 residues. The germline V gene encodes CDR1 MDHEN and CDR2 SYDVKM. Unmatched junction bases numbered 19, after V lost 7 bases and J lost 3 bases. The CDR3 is CASTRGTGIPVFLYEQYF. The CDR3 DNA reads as TGTGCCAGCACTAGAGGGACAGGGATCCCAGTGTTCCTCTACGAGCAGTACTTC.